This T cell receptor (beta chain) was captured by sequencing in a study of T cell clonality in common variable immunodeficiency. This clone was seen at least ten times. The read terminates 3 residues ahead of where the CDR3 ends, so the germline J gene completes it. Repertoires were generated with immunoSEQ multiplex PCR, while TCRdb's copy carries only in-frame clones and drops some. The sample offers approximately 52,000 clones and no singletons, the top ten holding roughly 3.4%. Germline V gives CDR1 MNHEY, CDR2 SVGEGT. With 2 bases removed from V and 6 bases from J, the gap between germline ends came to 20 bases. CDR3 length: 17 amino acids.

The sample comprised peripheral blood mononuclear cells. The chain recombines TRBV6-2 or TRBV6-3 with TRBJ2-1; maybe TRBD1 (5 bases). This clonotype was sampled from a person aged 18 to 70 in good health. Partial CDR3 DNA: TGTGCCAGCAGTTACGCGTTTAGGTCAGGGAAGAGCAATGAG. It specifies CASSYAFRSGKSNE. The full CDR3 reads CASSYAFRSGKSNEQFF.